These T cell receptor beta chains were read from a single sample in a study of T cells after yellow fever vaccination. TCRdb reanalysed the 5' RACE reads using MiXCR and keeps one entry per CDR3 protein. The sample shows 200,000 to 250,000 distinct CDR3 sequences, approximately 3% of them seen only once. The input for sequencing was CD4+ T cells sorted from PBMCs, taken 10 days after the yellow fever booster vaccination. The receptors derive from a man aged 18-30 years who received the YFV17D yellow fever vaccine. Each CDR3 is given with its conserved first and last residue. Each record gives: CDR3 DNA, CDR3 protein, V gene, J gene, D gene, clone size. A D gene is named only where the DNA matches it firmly. Clone sizes are given selectively: once, few, many, or a class where the clone is expanded.

TGTGCCAGCAGCCAAGTTGGAATTGCACTGTTTTTT	CASSQVGIALFF	TRBV14	TRBJ1-4	-	many
TGTGCCAGCCGGGACGGCCCTGCGCCCCAGCATTTT	CASRDGPAPQHF	TRBV2	TRBJ1-5	-	many
TGTGCCACCAGTGATGCCAGGGGGTCGGGGACCCAGTACTTC	CATSDARGSGTQYF	TRBV24-1	TRBJ2-5	TRBD1	-
TGCGCCAGCAGAATTGACCCTAACACTGAAGCTTTCTTT	CASRIDPNTEAFF	TRBV5-1	TRBJ1-1	-	few
TGTGCCAGCAGCTCCTTCGGCGGGGTGTATAATTCACCCCTCCACTTT	CASSSFGGVYNSPLHF	TRBV7-9	TRBJ1-6	-	many
TGCAGTGCTAGAGAACAGTTCTACGAGCAGTACTTC	CSAREQFYEQYF	TRBV20-1	TRBJ2-7	-	few
TGCGCCAGCAGCCCCCTCGCGGGGGGGAACACAGATACGCAGTATTTT	CASSPLAGGNTDTQYF	TRBV4-3	TRBJ2-3	TRBD2	-
TGTGCCAGTAGGTACAGGGGGATAAGAGATACGCAGTATTTT	CASRYRGIRDTQYF	TRBV19	TRBJ2-3	TRBD1	few
TGTGCCAGCAGCTTGCGACTCGGGGGGGCCGGGAAGACCCAGTACTTC	CASSLRLGGAGKTQYF	TRBV7-8	TRBJ2-5	TRBD2	many
TGCAGCGCCCAGCGGGGGCCCGACAATGAGCAGTTCTTC	CSAQRGPDNEQFF	TRBV29-1	TRBJ2-1	TRBD2	many
TGCAGTGCTAGAAAGGTCAGGGGGGAGACTAACTATGGCTACACCTTC	CSARKVRGETNYGYTF	TRBV20-1	TRBJ1-2	TRBD1	-
TGTGCCAGCAGCTTCCAAGGACGGGGAAATGAAAAACTGTTTTTT	CASSFQGRGNEKLFF	TRBV7-2	TRBJ1-4	-	-
TGTGCCAGCAGTGAAGCAAGGGACAGGGTTGTCAGCTACACCTTC	CASSEARDRVVSYTF	TRBV2	TRBJ1-2	TRBD1	-
TGTGCCAGCAAAGTCTCTAACCAAGAGACCCAGTACTTC	CASKVSNQETQYF	TRBV12-3/TRBV12-4	TRBJ2-5	-	few
TGTGCCAGCAGTTCCCAGGGGGCCATGATAGATACGCAGTATTTT	CASSSQGAMIDTQYF	TRBV6-2/TRBV6-3	TRBJ2-3	TRBD1	many
TGTGCCAGCAGTTACTCCGAAACGAACGAGCAGTACTTC	CASSYSETNEQYF	TRBV6-5	TRBJ2-7	-	few
TGTGCCAGCAGCTTAACCCCGGGACTAGCGGGCGAAGGGACCCAGTACTTC	CASSLTPGLAGEGTQYF	TRBV7-3	TRBJ2-5	TRBD2	few
TGCAGTGCTGCCCAGGACTTACGCGGTACCCAGTACTTC	CSAAQDLRGTQYF	TRBV20-1	TRBJ2-5	-	-
TGCAGTGGACAGAATGGTCCTCGCGGTCAGCCCCAGCATTTT	CSGQNGPRGQPQHF	TRBV20-1	TRBJ1-5	-	many
TGTGCCAGCAGCTTAGTAGGTGTGAGGGGGGGCGCTGGGCAGTATTTT	CASSLVGVRGGAGQYF	TRBV11-2	TRBJ2-3	-	many
TGCGCCAGCAGCTCTTCGACAGGCTGGAGGAACACTGAAGCTTTCTTT	CASSSSTGWRNTEAFF	TRBV5-1	TRBJ1-1	-	many
TGTGCCAGCAGCTTAGACCCAGGGGTAGATACGCAGTATTTT	CASSLDPGVDTQYF	TRBV7-2	TRBJ2-3	-	many
TGTGCCAGAGACATATGGGGCATCTGCGAGCAGTACTTC	CARDIWGICEQYF	TRBV12-3/TRBV12-4	TRBJ2-7	-	many
TGTGCCAGCAGCTTGGGATTGGGCCATGAAAAACTGTTTTTT	CASSLGLGHEKLFF	TRBV5-5	TRBJ1-4	-	medium-sized
TGTGCCAGCAGCTTAGACAGACTAAATTCACCCCTCCACTTT	CASSLDRLNSPLHF	TRBV7-2	TRBJ1-6	-	many
TGTGCCAGCAGCTTGGTAGCGGGGACCGCCGGTACGCAGTATTTT	CASSLVAGTAGTQYF	TRBV7-2	TRBJ2-3	TRBD2	-
TGTGCCAGCAGCAGATCAGGGGAAGGTGAAAAACTGTTTTTT	CASSRSGEGEKLFF	TRBV5-5	TRBJ1-4	-	many
TGTGCCAGCAGTTTAACGTCGGGACTTGGCTACACCTTC	CASSLTSGLGYTF	TRBV12-3/TRBV12-4	TRBJ1-2	-	many
TGTGCCAGCAGGTCCAGGGAGAGCACAGATACGCAGTATTTT	CASRSRESTDTQYF	TRBV2	TRBJ2-3	-	few
TGCGCCAGCAGCCAAGACCCCTCGGGTGGCTACGAGCAGTACTTC	CASSQDPSGGYEQYF	TRBV4-3	TRBJ2-7	-	-
TGCGCCAGCAGCTTGGCCCCCTCAGGGGGCGTAGAGCAGTTCTTC	CASSLAPSGGVEQFF	TRBV5-1	TRBJ2-1	TRBD1	many
TGTGCCAGCAGCTTGGCCGGCAGGTCGGGCACTGAAGCTTTCTTT	CASSLAGRSGTEAFF	TRBV5-5	TRBJ1-1	-	many
TGTGCCAGCAGGCCGGGGACAGGGGGCGAGGGCACAGATACGCAGTATTTT	CASRPGTGGEGTDTQYF	TRBV5-4	TRBJ2-3	TRBD1	-
TGTGCCAGCAGCTTGGCCGGGGCAGTTAGCAATCAGCCCCAGCATTTT	CASSLAGAVSNQPQHF	TRBV5-4	TRBJ1-5	-	few
TGTGCCAGCGGCGTGGGGTGGGGCGCCGGGGAGCTGTTTTTT	CASGVGWGAGELFF	TRBV7-2	TRBJ2-2	-	many
TGCAGTGCCTCAGCTGGGCCAGTTACCTCGAATGAAAAACTGTTTTTT	CSASAGPVTSNEKLFF	TRBV20-1	TRBJ1-4	-	few
TGTGCCAGCAGCCAAAACGGGGGGGGTCCGGAGACCCAGTACTTC	CASSQNGGGPETQYF	TRBV4-2	TRBJ2-5	TRBD2	many
TGCGCCAGCAGCCTCAAGAACAGGGAAGTTTTATGGCACACTGAAGCTTTCTTT	CASSLKNREVLWHTEAFF	TRBV5-1	TRBJ1-1	-	few
TGTGCCAGCAGTTTACGCAGGGGGCTCTATGGCTACACCTTC	CASSLRRGLYGYTF	TRBV12-3/TRBV12-4	TRBJ1-2	TRBD1	-
TGCAGTGCTAGAGATCTGATTGGCCGGATGAACACTGAAGCTTTCTTT	CSARDLIGRMNTEAFF	TRBV20-1	TRBJ1-1	-	-
TGTGCCAGCAGCCAATCGGACACGAACACTGAAGCTTTCTTT	CASSQSDTNTEAFF	TRBV3-1	TRBJ1-1	-	many
TGCGCCAGCAGCGATCAGGGGGGGAGCCAAGAGACCCAGTACTTC	CASSDQGGSQETQYF	TRBV5-1	TRBJ2-5	-	many
TGTGCCAGCAGTTACGATTATAACGGCCTCAAAAACATTCAGTACTTC	CASSYDYNGLKNIQYF	TRBV6-2/TRBV6-3	TRBJ2-4	-	-
TGCAGCGTGGGAACCGGGACAGCTAGCACAGATACGCAGTATTTT	CSVGTGTASTDTQYF	TRBV29-1	TRBJ2-3	TRBD1	many
TGTGCCATCAGTGTTGGACAGGGGAAAGAGACCCAGTACTTC	CAISVGQGKETQYF	TRBV10-3	TRBJ2-5	TRBD1	few
TGCGCCAGCAGTGACCGGGGAAGGGGCAATCAGCCCCAGCATTTT	CASSDRGRGNQPQHF	TRBV10-2	TRBJ1-5	-	many
TGTGCCAGCAGTTACTCCGGGACAGGGAAAGAGACCCAGTACTTC	CASSYSGTGKETQYF	TRBV7-2	TRBJ2-5	TRBD1	many
TGCGCCAGCAGCCTTTCCCTGACAGGGGGCGCAGATACGCAGTATTTT	CASSLSLTGGADTQYF	TRBV5-1	TRBJ2-3	TRBD1	few
TGTGCCAGCAGTGGGGACCGTAATGAAAAACTGTTTTTT	CASSGDRNEKLFF	TRBV2	TRBJ1-4	-	-
TGTGCCAGCAGCCCTCGGACAGGGGTGAACTATGGCTACACCTTC	CASSPRTGVNYGYTF	TRBV7-2	TRBJ1-2	TRBD1	-
TGTGCCAGCAGTTTAAATCTCCAGGGTGGTGAAAAACTGTTTTTT	CASSLNLQGGEKLFF	TRBV27	TRBJ1-4	-	many